This T cell receptor beta chain is drawn from a study of T cells after posttransplantation cyclophosphamide. TCRdb's copy holds only in-frame clones and misses some; the assay was immunoSEQ multiplex PCR. The table records fewer than 40,000 clones, around nine tenths of them present only once. Study-wide results and limits: Later post-transplant blood repertoires were often dominated by donor CD8+ memory clones. Recipient CMV seropositivity and CMV reactivation strongly tracked TRB clonality. Blood and skin or GI T cell repertoires showed limited TRB overlap.

Cells defined as naive were viable CD3+CD4+ or CD3+CD8+ and CCR7+CD45RA+CD45RO-CD95-CD27+CD28+. Peripheral blood was collected from the related graft donor on the marrow donation day. This CDR3 contains 16 residues. The V gene lost 3 bases and the J gene lost 1 base, with 13 bases spanning the gap. Germline CDR1 LNHDA, CDR2 SQIVND (reference sequence). Of note for this clone: Its antigen is undetermined.

This receptor was obtained from a woman aged 55-70 years in good health, CMV-negative, and a related stem cell transplant donor. The V call is TRBV19, the J call TRBJ1-3, with D hard to call. Sequenced: naive CD4+ T cells sorted from PBMCs. The CDR3 is CASSIIADSSGNTIYF. The CDR3 region has the DNA TGTGCCAGTAGTATCATTGCGGATTCTTCTGGAAACACCATATATTTT.